The 22 T cell receptor beta chains listed next were all sequenced from one sample in a study of T cells in Graves' hyperthyroidism and ophthalmopathy. Amplification yielded TCR beta CDR3 regions, with RNA transcripts as the source. A set of HTBI primers served as the primers for a first-round RT-PCR of the TCR CDR3. Via MiXCR, TCRdb re-called the multiplex PCR reads, giving one row per CDR3 protein. The data hold 350,000 or so distinct CDR3 sequences, with 21% observed a single time. The sequenced material came from blood. These receptor sequences come from a woman aged 45-65 years with Graves' hyperthyroidism.

This clonotype has only a few counts. The rearrangement joins TRBV2 to TRBJ2-1; 14 bases are a match to TRBD2. The CDR3 totals 14 residues. V dropped 7 bases and J dropped 12; count of bases not matched to a gene: 8. Germline values: CDR1 SNHLY, CDR2 FYNNEI. The DNA for the CDR3 is TGTGCCAGCATGGGACTAGCGGGAGCCTTTGGGCAGTTCTTC. It encodes CASMGLAGAFGQFF.

This clonotype has at least ten counts. The chain carries TRBV20-1 and TRBJ2-2; TRBD2 is a possible D gene (6 bases). The germline V and J ends were trimmed by 3 bases and 7 bases, with 6 bases remaining between them. The CDR3 totals 11 residues. Looked up from germline, CDR1 is DFQATT and CDR2 is SNEGSKA (reference sequence). The DNA of the CDR3 is TGCAGTGCTAGCGGGAGCGGGGAGCTGTTTTTT. This translates into CSASGSGELFF.

This clonotype has a handful of counts. A junction boundary mismatches the germline segment, possibly from a read error. V and J are TRBV20-1 and TRBJ2-7, with 8 bases that match TRBD1. This CDR3 has 14 amino acids. Germline V lookup: CDR1 DFQATT, CDR2 SNEGSKA (reference sequence). The CDR3, as DNA: TGCAGTGCTTCCCCTGGACAGGGATCCCACGAGCGGTACTTC. This sequence encodes CSASPGQGSHERYF.

This clonotype came up many times. The gene calls are TRBV28 and TRBJ2-1; D not resolved. Germline-derived CDR1 and CDR2 are MDHEN and SYDVKM. With 7 bases removed from V and 6 bases from J, the gap between germline ends came to 13 bases. This CDR3 spans 13 amino acids. This chain's CDR3 is CASTLSTGNEQFF. CDR3 DNA: TGTGCCAGCACCCTCAGCACGGGCAATGAGCAGTTCTTC.

This rearrangement joins TRBV5-1 to TRBJ2-7; 7 nucleotides agree with TRBD2. Germline lookup yields CDR1 SGHRS and CDR2 YFSETQ. This CDR3 region has 16 residues. V was clipped by 4 bases and J by 0 bases; unmatched bases: 10. As DNA, the CDR3 is TGCGCCAGCAGCCCGACGACTAGCACGAGCTCCTACGAGCAGTACTTC. Protein product: CASSPTTSTSSYEQYF.

This clonotype was counted many times. The V gene is TRBV7-2, the J gene TRBJ2-7; a possible D gene is TRBD1 (7 bases). The germline V and J ends were trimmed by 5 bases and 2 bases, with 16 bases remaining between them. Germline V CDR1 and CDR2: SGHTA, FQGNSA. The CDR3 runs to 15 residues. CDR3 bases: TGTGCCAGCAGCCCTGCAGGGGGGATAGCCTACGAGCAGTACTTC. Residues: CASSPAGGIAYEQYF.

This clonotype was found a few times. The chain has TRBV6-1 and TRBJ1-2, with no clear D. The V and J ends lost 9 bases and 3 bases respectively, with 14 bases between them. CDR1 is MNHNS and CDR2 is SASEGT in the germline V gene. The CDR3 is made up of 13 amino acids. In DNA form, the CDR3 reads TGTGCCAGTAGACATATGGACGACTATGGCTACACCTTC. Translated, it gives CASRHMDDYGYTF.

This clonotype was observed at least ten times. The V and J genes are TRBV18 and TRBJ2-1; unclear D gene. The CDR3 is 14 residues long. The V gene lost 0 bases and the J gene lost 6 bases, with 9 bases spanning the gap. Germline V gene sequence: CDR1 KGHSH, CDR2 LQKENI. The chain's CDR3 is CASSPPSARNEQFF. CDR3 bases: TGTGCCAGCTCACCACCGAGTGCGCGCAATGAGCAGTTCTTC.

This clonotype was observed many times. The rearrangement uses TRBV30 and TRBJ1-2; D is uncertain. Germline values: CDR1 GTSNPN, CDR2 SVGIG (reference sequence). CDR3 size: 12 residues. Trimming pared 7 bases from V and 0 bases from J, leaving 9 bases between. Here the CDR3 reads CASTQANYGYTF. CDR3 nucleotides: TGTGCCTCGACTCAAGCTAACTATGGCTACACCTTC.

Ten or more counts support this clonotype. The V and J genes are TRBV14 and TRBJ2-1; D is perhaps TRBD2 (5 bases). Germline lookup yields CDR1 SGHDN and CDR2 FVKESK. Trimming stripped 2 bases from V and 6 bases from J, with 11 bases between. CDR3 size: 14 residues. CDR3 region: CASSQISVGNEQFF. The CDR3 coding sequence is TGTGCCAGCAGCCAAATTAGCGTAGGCAATGAGCAGTTCTTC.

This clonotype was found many times. The chain recombines TRBV4-1 with TRBJ2-5; 8 nucleotides agree with TRBD2. The CDR3 sequence is 16 residues long. CDR1 is MGHRA and CDR2 is YSYEKL in the germline V gene. J lost 2 bases, V lost 0 bases, and 5 bases had no gene match. The CDR3 DNA follows: TGCGCCAGCAGCCAAGATAACAGCGGGGGACAAGAGACCCAGTACTTC. Protein product: CASSQDNSGGQETQYF.

In regard to this clonotype: Without the conserved terminal phenylalanine or tryptophan, this CDR3 likely stems from a read error. The chain combines TRBV6-5 with TRBJ1-2; tentative D call: TRBD1 (5 bases). CDR3 length equals 13 residues. Looked up from germline, CDR1 is MNHEY and CDR2 is SVGAGI. The V and J ends lost 2 bases and 4 bases respectively, with 8 bases between them. The CDR3 region is CASSYTGGYGYTL. The CDR3 nucleotides read TGTGCCAGCAGTTACACGGGGGGCTATGGCTACACCCTC.

The table lists this clonotype with many counts. Written as DNA, the CDR3 is TGTGCCTGGGCAGGGGGCTTGACTGAAGCTTTCTTT. Translated: CAWAGGLTEAFF. The rearrangement links TRBV30 to TRBJ1-1; 8 nucleotides agree with TRBD1. The CDR3 totals 12 residues. From germline, CDR1 is GTSNPN and CDR2 SVGIG (reference sequence). After removal of 5 bases from V and 5 bases from J, the junction contained 4 bases not matched to a gene.

The table lists this clonotype with many counts. J is TRBJ2-2 and V is TRBV28; tentatively, D is TRBD1 (7 bases). Trimming took 6 bases from V and 4 from J, leaving 15 bases between them. The CDR3 sequence is 15 residues long. Germline lookup yields CDR1 MDHEN and CDR2 SYDVKM. This CDR3 is CASRISGGITGELFF. The CDR3 DNA sequence: TGTGCCAGCAGGATCTCAGGGGGGATCACCGGGGAGCTGTTTTTT.

This clonotype showed up many times. The chain joins TRBV28 to TRBJ1-6, with D tentatively TRBD1 (5 bases). The germline V and J ends were trimmed by 4 bases and 7 bases, with 14 bases remaining between them. In germline, CDR1 is MDHEN, CDR2 SYDVKM. The CDR3 loop spans 15 amino acids. CDR3 DNA: TGTGCCAGCAGTTCCGGGACCCCCCTCAATTCACCCCTCCACTTT. Translation: CASSSGTPLNSPLHF.

V usage is TRBV3-1 and J usage is TRBJ2-7; no firm D call. CDR1 is LGHDT and CDR2 is YNNKEL in the germline V gene (reference sequence). Trimming removed 1 base from V and 4 bases from J, with 8 bases in between. The CDR3 contains 13 residues. The CDR3 nucleotides read TGTGCCAGCAGCCAAGTTTTGGAGTACGAGCAGTACTTC. Protein: CASSQVLEYEQYF.

The chain uses TRBV30 and TRBJ1-2; D is possibly TRBD1 (5 bases). There are 19 residues in the CDR3. Deletions cut 5 bases from V and 3 bases from J, with 31 bases between. Germline-derived CDR1 and CDR2 are GTSNPN and SVGIG (reference sequence). Written as DNA, the CDR3 is TGTGCCTGGGCCAATATCCCCGGGACCTTCTACCCTTCCGACTATGGCTACACCTTC. Translating gives CAWANIPGTFYPSDYGYTF.

Ten or more counts support this clonotype. The chain uses TRBV20-1 and TRBJ2-1, with D perhaps TRBD2 (5 bases). Germline assignment: CDR1 DFQATT and CDR2 SNEGSKA (reference sequence). The CDR3 runs 12 residues. V was trimmed by 4 bases and J by 7 bases, leaving 11 bases between them. The DNA for the CDR3 is TGCAGTGCTACGGACTGGGGTAATGAGCAGTTCTTC. This gives the protein CSATDWGNEQFF.

This chain links TRBV10-3 with TRBJ1-5; 8 bases fit TRBD1. CDR3 size: 13 residues. V gave up 6 bases and J gave up 3 bases; unmatched junction bases: 1. CDR1 and CDR2 (germline): ENHRY, SYGVKD. For the CDR3, the DNA is TGTGCCATCAGGGGACAGGTCAATCAGCCCCAGCATTTT. Translated: CAIRGQVNQPQHF.

A note on this clonotype: A much larger clone differs from this one at a single base, so this may be a read error. This chain links TRBV3-1 with TRBJ2-6, with D perhaps given as TRBD1 or TRBD2 (5 bases each). Trimming pared 6 bases from V and 4 bases from J, leaving 7 bases between. CDR1 is LGHDT, CDR2 YNNKEL, per germline (reference sequence). The CDR3 has 13 amino acids. This CDR3 reads CASRGDGANVLTF. In nucleotides, the CDR3 is TGTGCCAGCAGAGGGGACGGGGCCAACGTCCTGACTTTC.

This clonotype was seen more than once but under ten times. The V and J genes are TRBV20-1 and TRBJ2-3; D may be TRBD1 (6 bases). The CDR3 runs 16 residues. CDR1 is DFQATT and CDR2 is SNEGSKA in the germline V gene (reference sequence). Trimming removed 0 bases at V and 3 bases at J, with 16 bases between. For the CDR3, the DNA is TGCAGTGCTAGAGATCAGGGCAGGGGTGGGACAGATACGCAGTATTTT. Translation gives CSARDQGRGGTDTQYF.

In its sample, this clonotype was seen once. The chain uses TRBV11-1 and TRBJ2-1; D not resolved. The germline V gene has CDR1 SGHAT and CDR2 FQDESV (reference sequence). The CDR3 length is 18 residues. With 10 bases removed from V and 3 bases from J, the gap between germline ends came to 28 bases. CDR3: CATPTIPPGHPYYNEQFF. In DNA, the CDR3 is TGTGCCACCCCAACTATACCCCCCGGCCACCCATACTACAATGAGCAGTTCTTC.